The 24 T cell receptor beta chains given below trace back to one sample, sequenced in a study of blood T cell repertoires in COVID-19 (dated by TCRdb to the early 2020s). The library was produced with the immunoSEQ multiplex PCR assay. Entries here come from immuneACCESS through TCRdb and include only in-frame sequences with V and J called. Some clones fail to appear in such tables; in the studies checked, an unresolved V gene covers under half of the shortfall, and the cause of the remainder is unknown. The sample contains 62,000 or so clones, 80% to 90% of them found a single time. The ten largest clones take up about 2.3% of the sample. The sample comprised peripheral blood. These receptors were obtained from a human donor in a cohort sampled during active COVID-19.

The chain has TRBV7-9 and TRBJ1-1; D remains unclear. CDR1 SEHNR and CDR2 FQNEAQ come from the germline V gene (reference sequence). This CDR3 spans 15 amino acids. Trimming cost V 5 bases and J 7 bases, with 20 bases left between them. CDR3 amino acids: CASSLTDETRVEAFF. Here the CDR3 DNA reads TGTGCCAGCAGCCTAACCGACGAAACACGGGTTGAAGCTTTCTTT.

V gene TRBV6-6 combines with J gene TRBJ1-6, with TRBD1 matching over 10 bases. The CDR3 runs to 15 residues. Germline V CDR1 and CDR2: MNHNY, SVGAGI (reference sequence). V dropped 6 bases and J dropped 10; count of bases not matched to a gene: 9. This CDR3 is CASSVTGTGVSPLHF. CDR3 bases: TGTGCCAGCAGCGTAACCGGGACAGGGGTATCACCCCTCCACTTT.

CDR3 in DNA: TGCGCCAGCAGCCCGAGGACGGGAGGGTACACTGAAGCTTTCTTT. Translated, it gives CASSPRTGGYTEAFF. The rearrangement uses TRBV10-1 and TRBJ1-1; D remains unclear. Germline CDR1 is WNHNN and CDR2 is SYGVQD (reference sequence). V shed 6 bases and J shed 3 bases, with 17 bases lying between them. The CDR3 spans 15 residues.

This chain's CDR3 is CASSLSYRGREAFF. The CDR3 region has the DNA TGTGCCAGCAGTTTATCCTACAGGGGGCGTGAAGCTTTCTTT. The rearrangement uses TRBV27 and TRBJ1-1; TRBD1 matches 9 bases. The CDR3 extends over 14 amino acids. V shed 0 bases and J 7 bases; nucleotides not matched to a gene: 3. Germline V gene data show CDR1 as MNHEY and CDR2 as SMNVEV (reference sequence).

The CDR3: CASAPSGGYEQYF. The CDR3 nucleotides read TGTGCCAGCGCCCCTTCGGGGGGATACGAGCAGTACTTC. The chain combines TRBV6-6 with TRBJ2-7, with 7 bases fitting TRBD2. The CDR3 covers 13 residues. Per germline, CDR1 MNHNY and CDR2 SVGAGI (reference sequence). The ends lost 8 bases at V and 4 bases at J; junction bases unmatched: 8.

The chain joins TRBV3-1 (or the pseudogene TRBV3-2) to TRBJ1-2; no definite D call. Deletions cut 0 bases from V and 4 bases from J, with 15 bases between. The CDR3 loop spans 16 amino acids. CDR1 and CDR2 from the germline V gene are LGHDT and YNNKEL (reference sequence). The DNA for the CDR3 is TGTGCCAGCAGCCAAGACCAGGTGGCAGGCTCCTATGGCTACACCTTC. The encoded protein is CASSQDQVAGSYGYTF.

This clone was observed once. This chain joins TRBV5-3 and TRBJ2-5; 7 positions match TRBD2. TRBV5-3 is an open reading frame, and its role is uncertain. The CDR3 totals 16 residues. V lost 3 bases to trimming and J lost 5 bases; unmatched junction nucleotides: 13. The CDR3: CARSSPGSGTEETQYF. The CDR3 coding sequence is TGTGCCAGAAGCTCCCCGGGGAGCGGGACGGAGGAGACCCAGTACTTC.

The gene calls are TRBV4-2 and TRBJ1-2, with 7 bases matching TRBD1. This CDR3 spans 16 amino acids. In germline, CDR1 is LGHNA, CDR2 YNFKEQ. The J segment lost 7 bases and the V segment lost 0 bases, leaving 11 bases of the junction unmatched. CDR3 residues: CASSQEGVGGRVGYTF. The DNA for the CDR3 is TGTGCCAGCAGCCAAGAAGGAGTAGGGGGCAGGGTTGGCTACACCTTC.

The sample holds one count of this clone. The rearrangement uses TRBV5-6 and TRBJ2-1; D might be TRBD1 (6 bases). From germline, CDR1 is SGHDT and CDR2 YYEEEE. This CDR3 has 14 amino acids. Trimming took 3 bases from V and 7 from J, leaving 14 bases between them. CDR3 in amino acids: CASSWYRVLNEQFF. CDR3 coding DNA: TGTGCCAGCAGCTGGTACAGGGTATTGAATGAGCAGTTCTTC.

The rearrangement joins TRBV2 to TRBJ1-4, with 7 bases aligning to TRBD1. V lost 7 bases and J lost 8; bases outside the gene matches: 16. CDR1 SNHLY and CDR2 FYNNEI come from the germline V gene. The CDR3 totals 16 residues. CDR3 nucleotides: TGTGCCAGCATTCTCGCATTGGACAGGAGAAAGGAAAAACTGTTTTTT. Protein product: CASILALDRRKEKLFF.

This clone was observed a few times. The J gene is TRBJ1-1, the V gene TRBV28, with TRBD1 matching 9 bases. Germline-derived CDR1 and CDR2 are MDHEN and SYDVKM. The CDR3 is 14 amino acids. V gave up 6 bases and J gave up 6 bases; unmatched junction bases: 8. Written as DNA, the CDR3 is TGTGCCAGCAGAGGGACAGGGTTCCGCCCTGAAGCTTTCTTT. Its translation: CASRGTGFRPEAFF.

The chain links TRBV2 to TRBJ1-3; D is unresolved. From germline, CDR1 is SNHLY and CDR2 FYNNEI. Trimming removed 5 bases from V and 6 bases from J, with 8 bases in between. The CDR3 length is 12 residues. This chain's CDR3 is CASSPDTNTIYF. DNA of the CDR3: TGTGCCAGCAGTCCCGACACAAACACCATATATTTT. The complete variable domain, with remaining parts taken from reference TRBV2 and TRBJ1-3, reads EPEVTQTPSHQVTQMGQEVILRCVPISNHLYFYWYRQILGQKVEFLVSFYNNEISEKSEIFDDQFSVERPDGSNFTLKIRSTKLEDSAMYFCASSPDTNTIYFGEGSWLTVV.

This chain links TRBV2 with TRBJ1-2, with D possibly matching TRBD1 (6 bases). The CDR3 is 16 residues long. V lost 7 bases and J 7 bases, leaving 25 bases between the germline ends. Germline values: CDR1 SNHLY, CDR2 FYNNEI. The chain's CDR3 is CASKSQGRGGFSGYTF. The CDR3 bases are TGTGCCAGCAAGTCCCAAGGGCGGGGGGGCTTTAGTGGCTACACCTTC.

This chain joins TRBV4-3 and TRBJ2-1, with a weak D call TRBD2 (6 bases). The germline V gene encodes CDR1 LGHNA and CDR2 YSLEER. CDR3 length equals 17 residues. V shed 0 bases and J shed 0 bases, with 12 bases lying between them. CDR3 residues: CASSQDPAGSSYNEQFF. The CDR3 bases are TGCGCCAGCAGCCAAGATCCAGCCGGGAGCTCCTACAATGAGCAGTTCTTC.

The CDR3 is CASSPLRGRAEDTQYF. As DNA, the CDR3 is TGTGCCAGCAGCCCACTTAGAGGGAGGGCCGAAGATACGCAGTATTTT. This chain links TRBV3-1 (or the pseudogene TRBV3-2) with TRBJ2-3; 7 nucleotides match TRBD2. CDR3 size: 16 residues. V was clipped by 4 bases and J by 5 bases; unmatched bases: 12. Germline V gives CDR1 LGHDT, CDR2 YNNKEL (reference sequence).

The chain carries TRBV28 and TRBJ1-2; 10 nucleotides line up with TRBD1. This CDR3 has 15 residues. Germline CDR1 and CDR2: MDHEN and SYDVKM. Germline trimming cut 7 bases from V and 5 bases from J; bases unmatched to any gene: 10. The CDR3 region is CASTQPDRGVYGYTF. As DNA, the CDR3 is TGTGCCAGCACCCAACCGGACAGGGGGGTTTATGGCTACACCTTC.

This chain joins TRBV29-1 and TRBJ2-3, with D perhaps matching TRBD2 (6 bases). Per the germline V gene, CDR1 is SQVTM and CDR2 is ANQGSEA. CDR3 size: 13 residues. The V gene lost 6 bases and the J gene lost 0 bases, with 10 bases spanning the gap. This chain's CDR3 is CSVVGGSTDTQYF. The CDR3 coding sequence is TGCAGCGTCGTCGGGGGAAGCACAGATACGCAGTATTTT.

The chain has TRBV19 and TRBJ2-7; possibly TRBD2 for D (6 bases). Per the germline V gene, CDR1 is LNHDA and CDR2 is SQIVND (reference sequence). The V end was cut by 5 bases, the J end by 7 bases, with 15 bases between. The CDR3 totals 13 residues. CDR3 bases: TGTGCCAGTAGTCGGGACCTTCGGGGGGAGCAGTACTTC. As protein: CASSRDLRGEQYF.

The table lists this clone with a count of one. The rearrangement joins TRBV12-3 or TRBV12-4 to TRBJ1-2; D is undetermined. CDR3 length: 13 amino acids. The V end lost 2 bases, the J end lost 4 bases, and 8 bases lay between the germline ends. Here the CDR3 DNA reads TGTGCCAGCAGTTTATCGGGGAGCTATGGCTACACCTTC. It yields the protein CASSLSGSYGYTF.

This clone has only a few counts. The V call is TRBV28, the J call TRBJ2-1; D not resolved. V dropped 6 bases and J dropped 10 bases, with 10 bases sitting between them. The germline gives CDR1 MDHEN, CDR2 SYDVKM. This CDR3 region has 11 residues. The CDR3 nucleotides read TGTGCCAGCAGCCCCCGGCGGGAGCAGTTCTTC. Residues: CASSPRREQFF.

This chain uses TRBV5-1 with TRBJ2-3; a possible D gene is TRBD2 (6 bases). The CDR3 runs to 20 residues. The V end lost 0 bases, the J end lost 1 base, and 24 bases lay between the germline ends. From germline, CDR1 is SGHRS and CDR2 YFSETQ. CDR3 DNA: TGCGCCAGCAGCTTGGGCCAACGGACATCAGGGCGGGGACGCACAGATACGCAGTATTTT. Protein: CASSLGQRTSGRGRTDTQYF.

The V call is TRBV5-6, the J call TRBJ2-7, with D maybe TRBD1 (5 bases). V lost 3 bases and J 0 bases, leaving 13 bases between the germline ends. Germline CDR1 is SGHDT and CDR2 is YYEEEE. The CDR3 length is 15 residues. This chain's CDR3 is CASSSTAPFSYEQYF. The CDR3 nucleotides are TGTGCCAGCAGCTCGACAGCTCCTTTCTCCTACGAGCAGTACTTC. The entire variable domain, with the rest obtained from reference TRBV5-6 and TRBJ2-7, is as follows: DAGVTQSPTHLIKTRGQQVTLRCSPKSGHDTVSWYQQALGQGPQFIFQYYEEEERQRGNFPDRFSGHQFPNYSSELNVNALLLGDSALYLCASSSTAPFSYEQYFGPGTRLTVT.

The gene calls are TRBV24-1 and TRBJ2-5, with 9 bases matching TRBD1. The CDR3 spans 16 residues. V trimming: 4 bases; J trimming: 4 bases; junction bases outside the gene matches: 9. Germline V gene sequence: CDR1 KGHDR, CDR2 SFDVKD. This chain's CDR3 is CATSETGTGIGETQYF. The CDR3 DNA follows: TGTGCCACCAGTGAAACCGGGACAGGGATCGGAGAGACCCAGTACTTC.

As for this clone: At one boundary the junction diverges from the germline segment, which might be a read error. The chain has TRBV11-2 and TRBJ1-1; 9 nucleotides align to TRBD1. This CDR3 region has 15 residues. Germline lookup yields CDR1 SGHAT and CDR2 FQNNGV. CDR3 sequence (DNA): TGTGCCAGCAGCCCGAGGGCCCGGACAGGGGAGTTCTGGGTCTTT. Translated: CASSPRARTGEFWVF.